This TCR beta chain was sequenced for a study of blood T cell repertoires in COVID-19. The overall study: Collection of acute and convalescent COVID-19 samples took place in the United States, Italy and Spain. Sources were T cells, B-cell-depleted T cells, or PBMCs; the material itself was cDNA or gDNA.

As processed by the authors: Nucleated cell number was recorded as an estimate derived from reference gene primer amplification. Data came from immunoSEQ multiplex PCR; TCRdb stores just in-frame clones and leaves some out. Clone size and V and J calls were adopted from that table, with D and trimming inferred from the DNA. This table holds about 170,000 clones, around 80% found once. The CDR3 consists of 13 residues. The germline gives CDR1 SGHRS, CDR2 YFSETQ. The V end lost 2 bases, the J end lost 5 bases, and 10 bases lay between the germline ends. The chain joins TRBV5-1 to TRBJ2-5; no clear D. Sequences were obtained from peripheral blood. The receptor was derived from a woman in her 70s who had recovered from COVID-19. DNA of the CDR3: TGCGCCAGCAGCTTTGGTCTAGATGAGACCCAGTACTTC. Amino acids: CASSFGLDETQYF.